These 17 T cell receptor beta chains share one sample of origin, sequenced in a study of blood T cell repertoires in COVID-19. Measured with immunoSEQ multiplex PCR; TCRdb has only the in-frame clones, and not every one. This table has approximately 240,000 clones, approximately 83% appearing once. Sequenced sample: peripheral blood. The receptor source for this set is a woman between 25 and 40 years old with COVID-19, enrolled during active disease.

The gene calls are TRBV6-5 and TRBJ1-1, with a possible D match to TRBD1 (6 bases). Trimming removed 6 bases at V and 8 bases at J, with 10 bases between. The CDR3 consists of 11 residues. CDR1 is MNHEY, CDR2 SVGAGI, per germline. For the CDR3, the DNA is TGTGCCAGCAGGAGGACAGACGAAGCTTTCTTT. It translates to CASRRTDEAFF.

The chain employs TRBV28 and TRBJ2-7, with D maybe TRBD2 (6 bases). There are 14 residues in the CDR3. Germline CDR1 is MDHEN and CDR2 is SYDVKM. V lost 2 bases to trimming and J lost 4 bases, with 12 bases between them. CDR3 loop: CASSLAGFGYEQYF. CDR3 coding DNA: TGTGCCAGCAGTTTAGCGGGGTTTGGGTACGAGCAGTACTTC.

V gene TRBV28 combines with J gene TRBJ1-4, with D tentatively TRBD1 (5 bases). The germline V gene encodes CDR1 MDHEN and CDR2 SYDVKM. The V end lost 7 bases, the J end lost 3 bases, and 15 bases lay between the germline ends. The CDR3 contains 15 residues. CDR3: CASNAGLQANEKLFF. The DNA of the CDR3 is TGTGCCAGCAACGCAGGGCTCCAAGCTAATGAAAAACTGTTTTTT.

This chain uses TRBV7-9 with TRBJ2-2; perhaps TRBD1 as D (5 bases). The CDR3 totals 16 residues. The germline V gene encodes CDR1 SEHNR and CDR2 FQNEAQ (reference sequence). Trimming left V 5 bases short and J 0 bases short, with 13 bases between. CDR3: CASSHRQTANTGELFF. The DNA for the CDR3 is TGTGCCAGCAGCCACAGACAGACCGCGAACACCGGGGAGCTGTTTTTT.

This sequence joins TRBV7-9 and TRBJ1-4, with TRBD1 as a possible D gene (5 bases). Trimming took off 0 bases at V and 0 bases at J, with 11 bases between the two ends. CDR1 and CDR2 from the germline V gene are SEHNR and FQNEAQ (reference sequence). The CDR3 loop spans 17 amino acids. CDR3 coding DNA: TGTGCCAGCAGCTTAGCGGCGGGGGATGCAACTAATGAAAAACTGTTTTTT. Translation: CASSLAAGDATNEKLFF.

The chain recombines TRBV5-1 with TRBJ2-7; 14 nucleotides match TRBD2. CDR1 is SGHRS, CDR2 YFSETQ, per germline. CDR3 length: 16 residues. The V and J ends lost 2 bases and 6 bases, in that order; junction bases with no gene match: 7. Written as DNA, the CDR3 is TGCGCCAGCAGCTTTGGGACTAGCGGGAGCGTAGGCGAGCAGTACTTC. Amino acids: CASSFGTSGSVGEQYF.

CDR3 in DNA: TGTGCCAGCAGCCCGGGGGACCGCCTTAATTCACCCCTCCACTTT. Encoded protein: CASSPGDRLNSPLHF. The chain links TRBV9 to TRBJ1-6, with D possibly TRBD1 on 5 matching bases. Germline loops: CDR1 SGDLS, CDR2 YYNGEE. Trimming pared 4 bases from V and 6 bases from J, leaving 14 bases between. The CDR3 length is 15 residues. Drawing the rest from reference TRBV9 and TRBJ1-6, the complete variable domain is DSGVTQTPKHLITATGQRVTLRCSPRSGDLSVYWYQQSLDQGLQFLIQYYNGEERAKGNILERFSAQQFPDLHSELNLSSLELGDSALYFCASSPGDRLNSPLHFGNGTRLTVT.

V usage is TRBV27 and J usage is TRBJ2-7, with D unclear. The V end was cut by 0 bases, the J end by 5 bases, with 14 bases between. The CDR3 spans 15 residues. Germline V gives CDR1 MNHEY, CDR2 SMNVEV (reference sequence). The CDR3 protein is CASSLSPRPQDEQYF. The CDR3 bases are TGTGCCAGCAGTTTATCGCCCCGGCCTCAGGACGAGCAGTACTTC.

The gene calls are TRBV28 and TRBJ2-7, with TRBD2 as a possible D gene (5 bases). The germline gives CDR1 MDHEN, CDR2 SYDVKM. Trimming left V 1 base short and J 3 bases short, with 13 bases between. The CDR3 length is 15 residues. CDR3 coding DNA: TGTGCCAGCAGTTTATTTGGAACCCGGGGCTACGAGCAGTACTTC. It codes for CASSLFGTRGYEQYF.

The J gene is TRBJ1-2, the V gene TRBV24-1, with TRBD1 matching 9 bases. There are 15 residues in the CDR3. Germline V gives CDR1 KGHDR, CDR2 SFDVKD. The junction had 7 bases not matched to a gene; V was cut back by 7 bases and J by 2 bases. CDR3 bases: TGTGCCACCAGCAACTCCGGACAGGGGAACTATGGCTACACCTTC. Protein sequence: CATSNSGQGNYGYTF.

The chain couples TRBV6-5 to TRBJ2-7; TRBD1 agrees at 9 bases. Per germline, CDR1 MNHEY and CDR2 SVGAGI. V shed 8 bases and J 2 bases; nucleotides not matched to a gene: 4. The CDR3 runs 13 residues. The CDR3 nucleotides read TGTGCCAGCGCGGGACAGGGCCCCTACGAGCAGTACTTC. Amino acids: CASAGQGPYEQYF.

CDR3 nucleotide sequence: TGTGCCAGCAGCCAAGATACCCTAGCGGGGGACCAAGTCCCCTACGAGCAGTACTTC. Translated, it gives CASSQDTLAGDQVPYEQYF. The J gene is TRBJ2-7, the V gene TRBV3-1 (or the pseudogene TRBV3-2); TRBD2 matches at 10 bases. CDR1 LGHDT and CDR2 YNNKEL come from the germline V gene (reference sequence). This CDR3 comprises 19 residues. The V segment lost 0 bases and the J segment 2 bases; nucleotides outside the gene matches: 13.

The gene calls are TRBV27 and TRBJ2-3; the D gene is possibly TRBD1 (6 bases). This CDR3 spans 15 amino acids. Germline CDR1 reads MNHEY; CDR2 reads SMNVEV (reference sequence). V dropped 10 bases and J dropped 5 bases, with 22 bases sitting between them. This CDR3 is CATRPTQGWRDTQYF. For the CDR3, the DNA is TGTGCCACCCGCCCAACACAGGGATGGAGAGATACGCAGTATTTT.

This sequence joins TRBV5-6 and TRBJ2-1; D uncertain. Per germline, CDR1 SGHDT and CDR2 YYEEEE. The CDR3 covers 12 residues. The V and J ends lost 3 bases and 4 bases respectively, with 5 bases between them. This CDR3 is CASSSGYNEQFF. CDR3 bases: TGTGCCAGCAGCTCAGGTTACAATGAGCAGTTCTTC.

The gene calls are TRBV7-9 and TRBJ2-7; D not certain. Trimming took 5 bases from V and 6 from J, leaving 17 bases between them. The germline gives CDR1 SEHNR, CDR2 FQNEAQ (reference sequence). The CDR3 length is 14 residues. DNA of the CDR3: TGTGCCAGCAGCCTCACCGGAGCGTCCGGCGAGCAGTACTTC. Protein: CASSLTGASGEQYF.

The chain carries TRBV11-2 and TRBJ2-7, with a tentative D call TRBD2 (6 bases). Germline CDR1 reads SGHAT; CDR2 reads FQNNGV. Trimming removed 2 bases from V and 3 bases from J, with 8 bases in between. This CDR3 spans 13 amino acids. CDR3 sequence reads: CASSLWRDYEQYF. The CDR3 DNA reads TGTGCCAGCAGCTTATGGCGGGACTACGAGCAGTACTTC.

Remarks on this clone: A junction boundary mismatches the germline segment, possibly from a read error. The chain combines TRBV5-4 with TRBJ2-2; no reliable D call. The CDR3 length is 16 residues. In germline, CDR1 is SGHNT, CDR2 YYREEE (reference sequence). CDR3 residues: CASTLVVGANTGELFF. In DNA form, the CDR3 reads TGTGCCAGCACCTTGGTAGTCGGAGCGAACACCGGGGAGCTGTTTTTT. Filled out from reference TRBV5-4 and TRBJ2-2, the complete variable domain reads ETGVTQSPTHLIKTRGQQVTLRCSSQSGHNTVSWYQQALGQGPQFIFQYYREEENGRGNFPPRFSGLQFPNYSSELNVNALELDDSALYLCASTLVVGANTGELFFGEGSRLTVL.